This entry features one T cell receptor (beta chain) sequence. V lost 4 bases to trimming and J lost 1 base; unmatched junction nucleotides: 3. The CDR3 is made up of 16 amino acids. CDR1 and CDR2 from the germline V gene are PRHDT and FYEKMQ (reference sequence). These data are taken from a study of T cell changes during pregnancy in multiple sclerosis. Data came from immunoSEQ multiplex PCR; TCRdb stores just in-frame clones and leaves some out. The table records approximately 65,000 clones, 90% to 97% of them present only once. The receptor's source is a female donor with multiple sclerosis, enrolled in a pregnancy study. The specimen was CD8+ T cells from peripheral blood mononuclear cells, collected after pregnancy. The chain employs TRBV13 and TRBJ2-2; TRBD2 matches 10 bases. CDR3 DNA sequence: TGTGCCAGCAGCTCAGGACTAGCGGTGAACACCGGGGAGCTGTTTTTT. It specifies CASSSGLAVNTGELFF.